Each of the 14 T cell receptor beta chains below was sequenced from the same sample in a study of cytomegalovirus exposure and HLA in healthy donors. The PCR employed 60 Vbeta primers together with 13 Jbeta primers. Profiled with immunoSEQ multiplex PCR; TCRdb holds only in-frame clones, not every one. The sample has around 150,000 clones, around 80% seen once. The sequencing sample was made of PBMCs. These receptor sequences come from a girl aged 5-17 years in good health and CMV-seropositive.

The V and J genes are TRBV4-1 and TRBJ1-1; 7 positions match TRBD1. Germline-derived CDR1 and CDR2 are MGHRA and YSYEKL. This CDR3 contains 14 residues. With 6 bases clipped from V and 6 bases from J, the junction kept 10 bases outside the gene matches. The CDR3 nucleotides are TGCGCCAGCAGGAGGACAGGAGAAGTGTCTGAAGCTTTCTTT. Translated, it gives CASRRTGEVSEAFF.

Written as DNA, the CDR3 is TGTGCCACAACTACCGGGACAGGGGGCGTCGAGACCCAGTACTTC. It encodes CATTTGTGGVETQYF. The chain couples TRBV6-5 to TRBJ2-5, with 12 positions matching TRBD1. This CDR3 is 15 amino acids long. With V trimmed by 10 bases and J by 5 bases, 11 bases remained unmatched. Germline lookup yields CDR1 MNHEY and CDR2 SVGAGI.

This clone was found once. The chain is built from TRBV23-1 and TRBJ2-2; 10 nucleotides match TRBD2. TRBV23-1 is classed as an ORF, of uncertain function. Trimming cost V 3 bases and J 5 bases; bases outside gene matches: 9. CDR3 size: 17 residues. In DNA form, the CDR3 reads TGCGCCAGCAGTCAGTCTAGCGGGAGAGGTCGAACCGGGGAGCTGTTTTTT. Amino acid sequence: CASSQSSGRGRTGELFF.

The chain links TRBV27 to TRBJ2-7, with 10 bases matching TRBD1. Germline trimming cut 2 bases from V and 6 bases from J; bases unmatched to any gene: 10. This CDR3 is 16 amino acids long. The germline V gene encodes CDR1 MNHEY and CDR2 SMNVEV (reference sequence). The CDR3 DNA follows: TGTGCCAGCAGTTTAATTTCGGGACAGGGGAAAGGCGAGCAGTACTTC. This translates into CASSLISGQGKGEQYF.

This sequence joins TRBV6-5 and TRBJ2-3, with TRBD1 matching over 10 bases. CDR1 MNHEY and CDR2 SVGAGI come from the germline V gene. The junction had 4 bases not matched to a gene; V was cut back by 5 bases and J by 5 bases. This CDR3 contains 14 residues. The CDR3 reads CASSTTGGVDTQYF. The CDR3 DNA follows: TGTGCCAGCAGTACGACAGGGGGCGTAGATACGCAGTATTTT.

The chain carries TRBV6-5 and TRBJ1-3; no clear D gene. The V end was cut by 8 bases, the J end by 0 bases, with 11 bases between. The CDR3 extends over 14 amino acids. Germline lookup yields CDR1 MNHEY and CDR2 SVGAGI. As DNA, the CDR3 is TGTGCCAGCCTCACAGAATACTCTGGAAACACCATATATTTT. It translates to CASLTEYSGNTIYF.

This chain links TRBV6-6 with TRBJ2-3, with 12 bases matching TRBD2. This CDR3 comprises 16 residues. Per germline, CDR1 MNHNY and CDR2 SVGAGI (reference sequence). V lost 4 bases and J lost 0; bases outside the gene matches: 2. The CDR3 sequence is CASSSLAGGSTDTQYF. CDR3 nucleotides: TGTGCCAGCAGTTCCCTAGCGGGAGGGAGCACAGATACGCAGTATTTT.

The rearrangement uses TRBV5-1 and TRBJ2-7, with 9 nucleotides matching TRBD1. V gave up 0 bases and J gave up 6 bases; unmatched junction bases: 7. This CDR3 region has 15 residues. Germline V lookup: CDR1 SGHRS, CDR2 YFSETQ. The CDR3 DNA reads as TGCGCCAGCAGCTTGGAGGGGACAGGGTCCATCGAGCAGTACTTC. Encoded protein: CASSLEGTGSIEQYF.

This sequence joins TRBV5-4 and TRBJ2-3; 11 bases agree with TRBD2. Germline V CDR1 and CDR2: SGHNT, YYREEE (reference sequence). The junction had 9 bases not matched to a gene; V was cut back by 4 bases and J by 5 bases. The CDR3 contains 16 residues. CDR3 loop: CASSPRLAGPLDTQYF. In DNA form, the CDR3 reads TGTGCCAGCAGCCCCAGACTAGCGGGGCCCCTAGATACGCAGTATTTT.

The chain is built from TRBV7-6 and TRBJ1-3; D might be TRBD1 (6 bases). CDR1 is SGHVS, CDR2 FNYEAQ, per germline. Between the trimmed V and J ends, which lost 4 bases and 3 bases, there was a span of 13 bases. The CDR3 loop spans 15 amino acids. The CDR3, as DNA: TGTGCCAGCAGCTCGGGACAAAACTTTGGAAACACCATATATTTT. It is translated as CASSSGQNFGNTIYF.

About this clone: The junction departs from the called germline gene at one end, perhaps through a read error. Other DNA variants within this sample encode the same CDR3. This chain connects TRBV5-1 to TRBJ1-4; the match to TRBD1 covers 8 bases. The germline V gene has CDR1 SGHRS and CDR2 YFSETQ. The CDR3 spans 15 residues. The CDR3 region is CASSQTGATNEKLFF. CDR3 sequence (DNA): TGTGCCAGCAGCCAGACAGGGGCAACTAATGAAAAACTGTTTTTT. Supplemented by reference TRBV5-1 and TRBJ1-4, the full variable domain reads KAGVTQTPRYLIKTRGQQVTLSCSPISGHRSVSWYQQTPGQGLQFLFEYFSETQRNKGNFPGRFSGRQFSNSRSEMNVSTLELGDSALYLCASSQTGATNEKLFFGSGTQLSVL.

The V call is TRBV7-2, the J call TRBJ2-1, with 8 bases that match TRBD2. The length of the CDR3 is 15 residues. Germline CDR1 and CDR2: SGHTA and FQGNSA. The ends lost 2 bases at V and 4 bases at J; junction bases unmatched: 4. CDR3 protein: CASSLIAGNYNEQFF. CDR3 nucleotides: TGTGCCAGCAGCTTAATAGCGGGGAATTACAATGAGCAGTTCTTC.

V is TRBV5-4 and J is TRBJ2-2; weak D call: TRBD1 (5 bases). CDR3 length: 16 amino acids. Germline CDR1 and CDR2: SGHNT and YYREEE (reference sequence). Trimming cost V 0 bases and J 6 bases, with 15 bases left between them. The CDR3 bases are TGTGCCAGCAGCTTGGTCAGGGCTGGGGCCGCCGGGGAGCTGTTTTTT. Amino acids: CASSLVRAGAAGELFF.

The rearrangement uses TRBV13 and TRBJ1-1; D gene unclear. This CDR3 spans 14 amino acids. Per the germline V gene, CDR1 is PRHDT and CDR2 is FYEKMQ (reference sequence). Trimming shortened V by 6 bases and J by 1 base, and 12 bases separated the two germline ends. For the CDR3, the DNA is TGTGCCAGCAGTCGAGGTGAAGCGAACACTGAAGCTTTCTTT. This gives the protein CASSRGEANTEAFF.